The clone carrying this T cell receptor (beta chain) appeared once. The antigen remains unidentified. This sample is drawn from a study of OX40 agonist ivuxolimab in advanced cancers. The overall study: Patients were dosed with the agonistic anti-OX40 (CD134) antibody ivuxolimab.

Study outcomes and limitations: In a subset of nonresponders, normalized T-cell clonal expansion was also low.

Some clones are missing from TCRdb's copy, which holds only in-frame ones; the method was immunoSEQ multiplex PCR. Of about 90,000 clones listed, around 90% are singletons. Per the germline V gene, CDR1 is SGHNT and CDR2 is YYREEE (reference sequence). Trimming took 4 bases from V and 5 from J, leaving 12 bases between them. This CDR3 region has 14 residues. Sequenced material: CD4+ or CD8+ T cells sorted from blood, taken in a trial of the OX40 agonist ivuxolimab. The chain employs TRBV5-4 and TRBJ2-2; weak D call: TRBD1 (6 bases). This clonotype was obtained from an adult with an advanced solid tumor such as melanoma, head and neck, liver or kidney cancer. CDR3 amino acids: CASSVETGTGELFF. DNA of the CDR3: TGTGCCAGCAGCGTAGAGACAGGAACCGGGGAGCTGTTTTTT.